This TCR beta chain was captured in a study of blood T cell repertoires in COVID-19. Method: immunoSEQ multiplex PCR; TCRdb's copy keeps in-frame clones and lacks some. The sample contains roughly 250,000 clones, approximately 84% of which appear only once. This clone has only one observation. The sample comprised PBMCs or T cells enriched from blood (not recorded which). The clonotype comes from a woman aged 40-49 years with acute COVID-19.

CDR3 sequence: CASRRYGGNTIYF. CDR3 sequence (DNA): TGTGCCAGCAGACGGTACGGGGGAAACACCATATATTTT. The chain has TRBV6-5 and TRBJ1-3; D call uncertain. Germline CDR1 is MNHEY and CDR2 is SVGAGI. CDR3 length: 13 amino acids. The ends were cut back, 6 bases at V and 4 bases at J, with 10 bases in the middle.